This T cell receptor (beta chain) appears in the sequencing data of a study of blood T cell repertoires in COVID-19. For the study at large: Whether acute or convalescent, the COVID-19 samples came from the United States, Italy and Spain.

In the authors' methods: Amplified reference gene primers provided the basis for estimating nucleated cell counts. The repertoire was sequenced with immunoSEQ multiplex PCR; TCRdb's copy has only in-frame clones and lacks some. The DNA was the basis for D and trimming; V, J and clone size are from that table. Here the sample spans about 310,000 clones, roughly 91% being singletons. Trimming at V came to 3 bases and at J to 5 bases, leaving 6 bases not matched to a gene. Germline-derived CDR1 and CDR2 are LNHNV and YYDKDF (reference sequence). CDR3 size: 15 residues. This sequence was found in a woman between 25 and 40 years old who had recovered from COVID-19. The sequencing sample was made of PBMCs or T cells enriched from blood (not recorded which). V usage is TRBV15 and J usage is TRBJ2-7, with 11 bases lining up with TRBD1. CDR3 DNA: TGTGCCACCAGCAGTTGGTTGGGACAGGGGGACGAGCAGTACTTC. Translating it yields CATSSWLGQGDEQYF.